The clone carrying this TCR beta chain showed up many times. J gave up 4 bases and V 5 bases, and 3 bases lay outside the gene matches. The CDR3 totals 15 residues. The germline gives CDR1 SGHTA, CDR2 FQGNSA. This record belongs to a study of T cell repertoires in cytomegalovirus infection. In the study overall: Carrying CMV and the relevant HLA type showed in public TCR beta signatures.

TCRdb passed the reads through MiXCR, listing each CDR3 protein once. The repertoire includes 200,000 or so distinct CDR3 sequences, about 21% of them detected once, and 2.5% to 3% sits in the top ten. The clonotype was recovered from a human donor in good health (CMV status not recorded). Some clones in this sample may be carry-over from other donors' samples. This sequence joins TRBV7-2 and TRBJ2-3; TRBD2 matches 13 bases. The sequenced sample was PBMCs. Written as DNA, the CDR3 is TGTGCCAGCAGCCCAGGACTAGCGGGGGCAGATACGCAGTATTTT. Protein: CASSPGLAGADTQYF.